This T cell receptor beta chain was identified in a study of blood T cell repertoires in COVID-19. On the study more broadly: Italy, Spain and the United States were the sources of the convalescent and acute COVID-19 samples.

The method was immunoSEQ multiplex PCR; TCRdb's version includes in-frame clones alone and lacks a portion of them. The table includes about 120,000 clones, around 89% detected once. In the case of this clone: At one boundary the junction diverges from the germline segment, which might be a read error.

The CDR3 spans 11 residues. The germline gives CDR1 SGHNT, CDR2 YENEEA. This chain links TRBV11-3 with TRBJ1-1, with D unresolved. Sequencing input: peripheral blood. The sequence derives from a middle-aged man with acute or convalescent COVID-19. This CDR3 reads CASSLDLQAFF. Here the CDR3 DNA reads TGTGCCAGCAGCCTAGACCTTCAAGCTTTCTTT.